This entry features one TCR beta chain sequence. This clonotype was seen repeatedly, ten times or more. Its antigen remains unidentified. No much larger clone is present one base from it, and per-base qualities are unavailable. The V end gives up 4 bases and the J end 0 bases, leaving 8 bases in the junction not matched to a gene. The CDR3 measures 17 amino acids from cysteine to phenylalanine. Just the 51-base CDR3 DNA is kept, in frame starting at base 1. For CDR1 and CDR2, the germline V gene lists MDHEN and SYDVKM. The data are from a study of Graves' ophthalmopathy and Graves' hyperthyroidism (dated by TCRdb to the late 2010s). For the study in its entirety: Peripheral blood samples were taken at the time of initial diagnosis, before any treatment was given. The study used signatures of the TCR beta repertoire to tell Graves' ophthalmopathy apart from Graves' hyperthyroidism and to predict which patients would progress to ophthalmopathy. In total, some 130 blood samples were TCR-sequenced: some 43 ophthalmopathy, under 85 hyperthyroidism and approximately 17 hyperthyroidism-to-ophthalmopathy patients. To explore V-J signatures that separate ophthalmopathy from hyperthyroidism, a discovery set of 95 to 100 patients was enrolled, consisting of about 41 with ophthalmopathy and roughly 59 with stable hyperthyroidism. The independent validation cohort included approximately 19 hyperthyroidism patients plus 17 patients who later progressed from hyperthyroidism to ophthalmopathy. In over 5 hyperthyroidism patients, the T-cell repertoire of thyroid tissue was compared with the T-cell repertoire of blood. Following sampling, methimazole starting at 30 mg daily was administered to hyperthyroidism patients, and high-dose intravenous methylprednisolone was administered to ophthalmopathy patients. What the study reported, not specific to this receptor: No statistical method was used to set the sample size in advance, and the investigators knew which group each participant was assigned to. In validation, the model predicted ophthalmopathy progression with less than 71% sensitivity and approximately 75% specificity; some twelve predicted patients were CT-confirmed with GO in a median of approximately 6.5 months. The 13-signature model separated ophthalmopathy from stable hyperthyroidism with approximately 90% sensitivity and roughly 84% specificity in cross-validation, and 80%/75% in the test set. Among expanded thyroid clonotypes with frequency above 0.001, most also showed up in blood, which suggests that blood repertoires may reflect the thyroid immune response.

Ophthalmopathy patients had moderately to severely active disease, Clinical Activity Score of at least 3, NOSPECS grade of at least 4, and disease duration under 3 months. Patients with other autoimmune diseases, uncontrolled infections, pregnancy or lactation were excluded. Diagnosis relied on clinical symptoms, serum thyroxine, TRAb, thyroid ultrasound and orbital computed tomography. Ficoll-Paque density gradient centrifugation was used to isolate PBMCs from 10 ml of fresh peripheral blood. Total RNA was extracted with Trizol reagent and quality-checked on an Agilent 2100 Bioanalyzer. For repertoire sequencing, TCR beta CDR3 regions were amplified from RNA transcripts. A first-round RT-PCR used HTBI primers with the Qiagen OneStep RT-PCR kit, followed by a second-round multiplex PCR, size selection and purification. Libraries were sequenced paired-end with 100 bp reads on an Illumina HiSeq2000. The authors processed their data as follows. SOAPnuke was used for read processing, and reads with adapters, uncalled bases, a mean Phred below 15, or no exact constant-primer or identifier match were discarded. High-quality paired reads were merged with COPE v1.2.5. Clonotypes were defined as unique nucleotide sequences and were aligned to IMGT TRB V, D and J references using MiTCR v1.1. The analysis was limited to V-J combinations with a frequency above 0.0001, which together covered 99.2% of repertoires. A TCR clonal expansion and chaos score per V-J combination was defined as the ratio of F50 clonal expansion to chaos observed in the TCRdist matrix. Welch's t-statistics and random forest were used to reduce features to approximately 13 V-J combinations, which were fed into a naive Bayes classifier. Thyroid-blood repertoire similarity was quantified with the Morisita-Horn index. TCRdb took the public reads, trimmed them with fastp at Q25, ran MiXCR for clone calling and kept in-frame beta chains. Duplicate CDR3 protein sequences are folded into a single record with the most common DNA and genes. The V and J calls shown here were made by TCRdb, not taken from the authors' results. The sample table shows 300,000 or so distinct CDR3 sequences, and roughly a sixth are seen once. The ten largest clonotypes hold over 9% of the sample.

The TCR sequence derives from an adult man with Graves' ophthalmopathy. Sequencing was carried out using peripheral blood. The chain employs TRBV28 and TRBJ2-4, and TRBD1 matches 8 of the central bases. The DNA sequence is given as TGTGCCAGCAGTTCCTATGGACAGGGACTAGCCAAAAACATTCAGTACTTC. Its protein product is CASSSYGQGLAKNIQYF.